These 29 T cell receptor beta chains were all obtained from the same sample, sequenced in a study of T cells in localized non-small cell lung cancer (dated by TCRdb to the early 2020s). Libraries were prepared through the immunoSEQ multiplex PCR assay. TCRdb took over this immuneACCESS table, retaining in-frame rearrangements with V and J assigned. Such tables are incomplete; in checked studies, under half of the missing clones stem from an unresolved V gene, and the remainder is unexplained. This sample is represented by about 2,200 clones; about 20% of them were singletons. Of the sample, around 17% falls within the top ten clones. The sample here was lung tumor tissue, taken before any cancer treatment. All receptors come from a man aged 40 to 69 with stage II lung adenocarcinoma.

This clone ranks as medium-sized. This chain joins TRBV23-1 and TRBJ1-6; possibly TRBD1 for D (6 bases). TRBV23-1 is recorded as an ORF, its role being uncertain. CDR3 size: 16 residues. With 6 bases removed from V and 3 bases from J, the gap between germline ends came to 15 bases. The CDR3, as DNA: TGCGCCAGCAGCCAAGGTCCAGGGGACTATAATTCACCCCTCCACTTT. Amino acids: CASSQGPGDYNSPLHF.

This rearrangement joins TRBV5-1 to TRBJ1-5, with D uncertain. Looked up from germline, CDR1 is SGHRS and CDR2 is YFSETQ. The CDR3 runs to 15 residues. Trimming took 0 bases from V and 1 from J, leaving 8 bases between them. The CDR3 reads CASSLGYSSNQPQHF. CDR3 nucleotides: TGCGCCAGCAGCTTGGGCTACAGCAGCAATCAGCCCCAGCATTTT.

This clone was recorded a few times. This chain uses TRBV6-8 with TRBJ2-7, with 7 positions matching TRBD2. CDR1 and CDR2 (germline): MNHGY, SAAAGT. J lost 9 bases, V lost 7 bases, and 12 bases had no gene match. This CDR3 region has 13 residues. The CDR3 reads CASNPRASGGQYF. The DNA for the CDR3 is TGTGCCAGCAACCCCAGGGCTAGCGGCGGGCAGTACTTC.

The chain employs TRBV19 and TRBJ2-7; TRBD2 agrees at 12 bases. V lost 1 base, J lost 0 bases, and 7 bases stayed unmatched. CDR1 is LNHDA and CDR2 is SQIVND in the germline V gene (reference sequence). This CDR3 spans 18 amino acids. The CDR3 nucleotides read TGTGCCAGTAGTATAGGGGTAGGACTAGCGGGAACCTCCTACGAGCAGTACTTC. It yields the protein CASSIGVGLAGTSYEQYF.

This clone was seen only a few times. The rearrangement uses TRBV11-3 and TRBJ1-2, with D tentatively TRBD1 (6 bases). There are 14 residues in the CDR3. The V gene lost 0 bases and the J gene lost 8 bases, with 13 bases spanning the gap. The V gene's germline CDR1 is SGHNT and CDR2 YENEEA. CDR3 loop: CASSLEQGLGGYTF. In DNA form, the CDR3 reads TGTGCCAGCAGCTTAGAACAGGGCCTGGGGGGCTACACCTTC.

The rearrangement uses TRBV18 and TRBJ2-3; TRBD2 matches at 7 bases. After removal of 3 bases from V and 3 bases from J, the junction contained 12 bases not matched to a gene. Per the germline V gene, CDR1 is KGHSH and CDR2 is LQKENI. The CDR3 runs to 17 residues. CDR3 amino acids: CASSPTREGGWTDTQYF. The CDR3, as DNA: TGTGCCAGCTCACCTACCCGAGAGGGAGGGTGGACAGATACGCAGTATTTT. Variable domain in full (rest from reference TRBV18 and TRBJ2-3): NAGVMQNPRHLVRRRGQEARLRCSPMKGHSHVYWYRQLPEEGLKFMVYLQKENIIDESGMPKERFSAEFPKEGPSILRIQQVVRGDSAAYFCASSPTREGGWTDTQYFGPGTRLTVL.

The chain carries TRBV28 and TRBJ2-2, with D tentatively TRBD1 or TRBD2 (5 bases each). The CDR3 is 13 residues long. CDR1 MDHEN and CDR2 SYDVKM come from the germline V gene. Trimming cost V 11 bases and J 2 bases, with 12 bases left between them. The CDR3 protein is CAGRGDNTGELFF. The CDR3 DNA reads TGTGCCGGAAGGGGAGACAACACCGGGGAGCTGTTTTTT.

A note on this clone: A read error may produce the germline difference seen at one junction end. The V call is TRBV6-8, the J call TRBJ2-5, with 9 bases that match TRBD1. Germline V gene sequence: CDR1 MNHGY, CDR2 SAAAGT. The CDR3 has 14 amino acids. This CDR3 is CAISGTGLQETQYF. CDR3 coding DNA: TGTGCCATCAGTGGGACAGGGCTCCAAGAGACCCAGTACTTC.

This clone showed up just a few times. The CDR3 spells CAWRGGINQPQHF. CDR3 in DNA: TGTGCCTGGAGGGGGGGAATCAATCAGCCCCAGCATTTT. This sequence joins TRBV30 and TRBJ1-5; D possibly corresponds to TRBD1 (5 bases). The V gene's germline CDR1 is GTSNPN and CDR2 SVGIG (reference sequence). With 3 bases removed from V and 3 bases from J, the gap between germline ends came to 9 bases. This CDR3 contains 13 residues.

Sample share makes this clone large. The chain links TRBV18 to TRBJ2-1, with 10 bases matching TRBD2. The CDR3 extends over 14 amino acids. Trimming cost V 4 bases and J 5 bases; bases outside gene matches: 2. The germline V gene encodes CDR1 KGHSH and CDR2 LQKENI. This CDR3 reads CASSLAGGHNEQFF. The CDR3 DNA reads TGTGCCAGCTCACTAGCGGGGGGCCACAATGAGCAGTTCTTC.

The table lists this clone with a few counts. The V and J genes are TRBV6-8 and TRBJ1-4; TRBD1 is a possible D gene (5 bases). CDR3 length: 16 amino acids. The V gene's germline CDR1 is MNHGY and CDR2 SAAAGT. V lost 5 bases and J 8 bases, leaving 21 bases between the germline ends. CDR3 protein: CASSQDRRPQGEKLFF. In DNA form, the CDR3 reads TGTGCCAGCAGTCAGGACCGGAGGCCTCAGGGCGAAAAACTGTTTTTT.

This clone was seen a single time. This sample includes further DNA sequences coding for the same CDR3. The rearrangement links TRBV30 to TRBJ1-2; D not resolved. This CDR3 contains 12 residues. Germline V gives CDR1 GTSNPN, CDR2 SVGIG (reference sequence). V was trimmed by 0 bases and J by 5 bases, leaving 7 bases between them. In nucleotides, the CDR3 is TGTGCCTGGAGTGTCGGAGGGTATGGCTACACCTTC. Translation: CAWSVGGYGYTF.

The V and J genes are TRBV12-5 and TRBJ1-5; D gene unclear. Germline loops: CDR1 LGHNT, CDR2 FRNRAP. This CDR3 is 13 amino acids long. Deletions cut 7 bases from V and 7 bases from J, with 14 bases between. CDR3 amino acids: CASAPAQGQPQHF. The DNA for the CDR3 is TGTGCTAGTGCCCCCGCCCAAGGACAGCCCCAGCATTTT.

This clone has just one count. The chain is built from TRBV6-8 and TRBJ2-7; tentatively, D is TRBD1 (5 bases). Germline V lookup: CDR1 MNHGY, CDR2 SAAAGT. The CDR3 runs to 14 residues. Trimming pared 10 bases from V and 0 bases from J, leaving 16 bases between. CDR3 DNA: TGTGCCATCAGGGAACAGGTTAGCTCCTACGAGCAGTACTTC. Protein sequence: CAIREQVSSYEQYF.

The rearrangement uses TRBV1 and TRBJ1-5; the D call of TRBD1 is as the table states it, not checked on the DNA. TRBV1 is deemed a pseudogene. The length of the CDR3 is 17 residues. CDR3 DNA sequence: TGCGCCAGCAGCCACTCGGGACAGGGGTGGGGCAATCAGCCCCAGCATTTT. It translates to CASSHSGQGWGNQPQHF.

This clone is medium-sized within its sample. The J gene is TRBJ2-1, the V gene TRBV6-8; 8 nucleotides align to TRBD1. Trimming at V came to 0 bases and at J to 4 bases, leaving 2 bases not matched to a gene. Germline values: CDR1 MNHGY, CDR2 SAAAGT. The length of the CDR3 is 15 residues. This CDR3 is CASSYSTGGYNEQFF. The CDR3 region has the DNA TGTGCCAGCAGTTACTCTACAGGGGGATACAATGAGCAGTTCTTC.

This sequence joins TRBV19 and TRBJ2-4; no clear D. Germline CDR1 reads LNHDA; CDR2 reads SQIVND (reference sequence). V gave up 3 bases and J gave up 0 bases, with 12 bases separating them. CDR3 length: 16 residues. CDR3 sequence: CASSIRPGLAKNIQYF. CDR3 sequence (DNA): TGTGCCAGTAGTATCCGTCCAGGATTAGCCAAAAACATTCAGTACTTC.

The CDR3 DNA reads TGCAGCGTTGACAGGGGTGGAGTTGAGCAGTTCTTC. It specifies CSVDRGGVEQFF. This sequence joins TRBV29-1 and TRBJ2-1, with TRBD1 as a possible D gene (6 bases). This CDR3 has 12 amino acids. Trimming stripped 3 bases from V and 9 bases from J, with 12 bases between. Germline CDR1 reads SQVTM; CDR2 reads ANQGSEA.

The chain uses TRBV5-1 and TRBJ2-7; TRBD2 matches at 13 bases. Losses at the gene ends were 4 bases for V and 1 base for J; bases not matched to a gene: 5. Germline CDR1 is SGHRS and CDR2 is YFSETQ. The CDR3 totals 16 residues. CDR3 sequence: CASSARTSGGSYEQYF. CDR3 sequence (DNA): TGCGCCAGCAGCGCGAGGACTAGCGGGGGTTCCTACGAGCAGTACTTC.

The V call is TRBV11-3, the J call TRBJ2-3; possibly TRBD2 for D (6 bases). Deletions cut 1 base from V and 2 bases from J, with 10 bases between. Germline V CDR1 and CDR2: SGHNT, YENEEA. This CDR3 has 15 amino acids. CDR3 residues: CASSLGRVPTDTQYF. The DNA of the CDR3 is TGTGCCAGCAGCTTAGGGAGGGTCCCCACAGATACGCAGTATTTT.

The CDR3 DNA reads as TGTGCCAGCTCACCGGCGGTGAACACTGAAGCTTTCTTT. It codes for CASSPAVNTEAFF. The chain is built from TRBV18 and TRBJ1-1, with unresolved D. The CDR3 length is 13 residues. Germline CDR1 KGHSH, CDR2 LQKENI. Between the trimmed V and J ends, which lost 3 bases and 0 bases, there was a span of 5 bases.

The rearrangement joins TRBV18 to TRBJ2-1, with D possibly being TRBD1 (6 bases). This CDR3 has 17 residues. V dropped 6 bases and J dropped 5 bases, with 23 bases sitting between them. The germline V gene encodes CDR1 KGHSH and CDR2 LQKENI. The CDR3 reads CASSFHPMGAENNEQFF. For the CDR3, the DNA is TGTGCCAGCTCTTTTCATCCAATGGGGGCGGAGAACAATGAGCAGTTCTTC.

This clone was seen more than once but under ten times. CDR3 sequence reads: CASSGQGARTEAFF. CDR3 DNA sequence: TGTGCCAGCAGTGGACAGGGGGCGCGCACTGAAGCTTTCTTT. The rearrangement links TRBV6-8 to TRBJ1-1; TRBD1 matches 11 bases. Germline trimming cut 5 bases from V and 4 bases from J; bases unmatched to any gene: 3. The CDR3 is 14 amino acids. Looked up from germline, CDR1 is MNHGY and CDR2 is SAAAGT.

This clone was recorded a few times. The chain links TRBV5-1 to TRBJ1-1; D not resolved. Trimming stripped 0 bases from V and 4 bases from J, with 13 bases between. Per the germline V gene, CDR1 is SGHRS and CDR2 is YFSETQ. The CDR3 contains 15 residues. DNA of the CDR3: TGCGCCAGCAGCTTGGGCCAAACGGGTGGCACTGAAGCTTTCTTT. This translates into CASSLGQTGGTEAFF.

This rearrangement joins TRBV11-3 to TRBJ2-5; 8 nucleotides agree with TRBD2. Germline V gene data show CDR1 as SGHNT and CDR2 as YENEEA. V was pared by 7 bases and J by 4 bases, with 8 bases of the junction left unmatched. CDR3 length: 14 amino acids. The CDR3 DNA reads TGTGCCAGCACCGCCGGGGGGGGTCGAGAGACCCAGTACTTC. This translates into CASTAGGGRETQYF.

This clone was counted between two and nine times. The chain couples TRBV9 to TRBJ2-1, with 10 bases lining up with TRBD2. Trimming cost V 2 bases and J 7 bases; bases outside gene matches: 6. CDR1 is SGDLS, CDR2 YYNGEE, per germline. There are 15 residues in the CDR3. The CDR3 protein is CASSVTSGNWNEQFF. The CDR3 DNA sequence: TGTGCCAGCAGCGTTACTAGCGGGAACTGGAATGAGCAGTTCTTC.

This clone was seen a handful of times. V gene TRBV16 combines with J gene TRBJ1-1, with D perhaps matching TRBD1 (5 bases). CDR3 length: 13 residues. Germline V gene lookup returns CDR1 KGHSY and CDR2 FQNENV. The V and J ends lost 2 bases and 2 bases respectively, with 6 bases between them. The CDR3 DNA is TGTGCCAGCAGCCAAGGGGGAAACACTGAAGCTTTCTTT. As protein: CASSQGGNTEAFF.

The chain links TRBV11-3 to TRBJ2-7; TRBD1 matches at 9 bases. Germline CDR1 reads SGHNT; CDR2 reads YENEEA. With 4 bases clipped from V and 9 bases from J, the junction kept 10 bases outside the gene matches. CDR3 length equals 14 residues. CDR3 loop: CASSYDRGEVRQYF. The CDR3 region has the DNA TGTGCCAGCAGCTACGACAGGGGGGAAGTACGGCAGTACTTC.

This clone was detected only a few times. The gene calls are TRBV15 and TRBJ1-4; TRBD1 might be the D (5 bases). Trimming cost V 0 bases and J 8 bases, with 10 bases left between them. Germline lookup yields CDR1 LNHNV and CDR2 YYDKDF (reference sequence). CDR3 length: 14 residues. CDR3 in DNA: TGTGCCACCAGCAGAGATGTGGGGGAGGAAAAACTGTTTTTT. It codes for CATSRDVGEEKLFF.